Given below is one T cell receptor (beta chain) in context. The naive CD8 fraction comprised CD45RO-negative cells positively selected for CCR7 and excluded terminally differentiated effector memory CD45RA+ cells. Germline V gives CDR1 SGHNT, CDR2 YYREEE (reference sequence). The CDR3 loop spans 16 amino acids. With 0 bases clipped from V and 5 bases from J, the junction kept 9 bases outside the gene matches. These data originate in a study of shared clonotypes between healthy human individuals. The genomic DNA of each subset was split evenly across several immunoSEQ plates. Replicate PCRs run on sorted subsets employed approximately 180 ng DNA, approximately 30,000 T cell genomes. Sequencing used immunoSEQ multiplex PCR; TCRdb keeps in-frame clones, though not all of them. The data hold 1.5 million to 2.5 million clones, with approximately 95% observed a single time.

The chain combines TRBV5-4 with TRBJ1-2, with 8 bases fitting TRBD1. The TCR originated in a man aged 18 to 30 in good health. The sequencing sample was made of naive CD8+ T cells sorted from blood. The CDR3 DNA sequence: TGTGCCAGCAGCTTGGCTATGACAGGGGCTCCGTATGGCTACACCTTC. Protein: CASSLAMTGAPYGYTF.